The 16 T cell receptor beta chains below all came from one sample that was sequenced in a study of control samples from healthy donors and cancer patients (dated by TCRdb to about 2020). Libraries were constructed by the immunoSEQ multiplex PCR assay. The immuneACCESS repertoire file appears here via TCRdb, limited to in-frame rearrangements. These files lack a portion of the clones; in checked studies, under half of the deficit traces to unresolved V genes, and the cause of the others is not known. For this sample the table gives around 130,000 clones, of which around 90% were detected only once. The ten largest make up around 8.1% of the sample. What was sequenced was blood. Receptors originate from a man aged 18 to 35 in good health.

The V call is TRBV3-1 (or the pseudogene TRBV3-2), the J call TRBJ1-3; tentative D call: TRBD1 (5 bases). Trimming took 1 base from V and 7 from J, leaving 8 bases between them. CDR3 length: 13 amino acids. The germline V gene encodes CDR1 LGHDT and CDR2 YNNKEL (reference sequence). The CDR3, as DNA: TGTGCCAGCAGCCAAGCGGGGACTAACACCATATATTTT. Translated: CASSQAGTNTIYF.

The J gene is TRBJ1-3, the V gene TRBV30; D gene unclear. Germline CDR1 GTSNPN, CDR2 SVGIG (reference sequence). The V gene lost 3 bases and the J gene lost 0 bases, with 9 bases spanning the gap. The CDR3 extends over 14 amino acids. CDR3 sequence reads: CAWRTGSSGNTIYF. The DNA of the CDR3 is TGTGCCTGGAGGACGGGAAGCTCTGGAAACACCATATATTTT.

This chain links TRBV19 with TRBJ1-1; D is uncertain. The V gene's germline CDR1 is LNHDA and CDR2 SQIVND (reference sequence). This CDR3 region has 13 residues. Trimming pared 3 bases from V and 0 bases from J, leaving 5 bases between. CDR3 region: CASSMVLNTEAFF. The CDR3 region has the DNA TGTGCCAGTAGTATGGTTCTGAACACTGAAGCTTTCTTT.

This clone was found a few times. The genes are TRBV5-4 and TRBJ2-1, with 11 bases that match TRBD2. Trimming at V came to 3 bases and at J to 6 bases, leaving 8 bases not matched to a gene. This CDR3 has 16 amino acids. Looked up from germline, CDR1 is SGHNT and CDR2 is YYREEE (reference sequence). The CDR3, as DNA: TGTGCCAGCAGCTCAGATAGCGGGGGGGCCTTCAATGAGCAGTTCTTC. It translates to CASSSDSGGAFNEQFF.

The chain couples TRBV12-5 to TRBJ2-7, with 8 bases identical to TRBD1. This CDR3 region has 14 residues. Per the germline V gene, CDR1 is LGHNT and CDR2 is FRNRAP. After removal of 1 base from V and 6 bases from J, the junction contained 5 bases not matched to a gene. The CDR3 loop is CASGLGDRPREQYF. The CDR3 DNA reads as TGTGCTAGTGGTTTGGGGGACAGGCCCCGCGAGCAGTACTTC.

The chain combines TRBV19 with TRBJ1-5, with TRBD1 matching 7 bases. With V trimmed by 7 bases and J by 0 bases, 12 bases remained unmatched. Germline CDR1 LNHDA, CDR2 SQIVND (reference sequence). The CDR3 has 17 residues. The chain's CDR3 is CASTNRDRVYSNQPQHF. In nucleotides, the CDR3 is TGTGCCAGTACCAACCGGGACAGAGTTTATAGCAATCAGCCCCAGCATTTT.

The chain carries TRBV12-3 or TRBV12-4 and TRBJ1-2; weak D call: TRBD1 (5 bases). The length of the CDR3 is 13 residues. Between the trimmed V and J ends, which lost 3 bases and 8 bases, there was a span of 13 bases. The DNA for the CDR3 is TGTGCCAGCAGTTTCTCGGGGACGAGAGGCTACACCTTC. Its protein is CASSFSGTRGYTF.

DNA of the CDR3: TGTGCCAGCAGCCCTGGACCGAACACCGGGGAGCTGTTTTTT. It is translated as CASSPGPNTGELFF. The chain joins TRBV11-2 to TRBJ2-2; D uncertain. The V and J ends lost 5 bases and 0 bases respectively, with 7 bases between them. The germline CDR1 and CDR2 sequences are SGHAT and FQNNGV. The CDR3 consists of 14 residues.

This sequence joins TRBV5-4 and TRBJ2-3, with 7 positions matching TRBD2. The J segment lost 2 bases and the V segment lost 0 bases, leaving 6 bases of the junction unmatched. The germline CDR1 and CDR2 sequences are SGHNT and YYREEE (reference sequence). This CDR3 region has 16 residues. DNA for the CDR3: TGTGCCAGCAGCTTGGGTCTAGCGGATCTCACAGATACGCAGTATTTT. Protein product: CASSLGLADLTDTQYF.

The chain employs TRBV3-1 (or the pseudogene TRBV3-2) and TRBJ2-3; TRBD2 matches at 15 bases. Germline V lookup: CDR1 LGHDT, CDR2 YNNKEL (reference sequence). This CDR3 contains 16 residues. After removal of 10 bases from V and 0 bases from J, the junction contained 5 bases not matched to a gene. CDR3 sequence (DNA): TGTGCCACCGGGACTAGCGGGGGGTCTAGCACAGATACGCAGTATTTT. It yields the protein CATGTSGGSSTDTQYF.

The chain recombines TRBV27 with TRBJ1-1, with D unclear. Germline V CDR1 and CDR2: MNHEY, SMNVEV (reference sequence). This CDR3 region has 14 residues. V lost 3 bases, J lost 0 bases, and 8 bases lay in between. CDR3 bases: TGTGCCAGCAGTTTTAAGAGAGTGAACACTGAAGCTTTCTTT. This sequence encodes CASSFKRVNTEAFF.

The DNA for the CDR3 is TGCAGTGCTAGTGCGCGCGACACCCACTCTGGAAACACCATATATTTT. As protein: CSASARDTHSGNTIYF. The chain carries TRBV20-1 and TRBJ1-3; D gene uncertain. This CDR3 region has 16 residues. Germline CDR1 DFQATT, CDR2 SNEGSKA (reference sequence). Deletions cut 3 bases from V and 0 bases from J, with 15 bases between.

The chain has TRBV15 and TRBJ1-3; 10 bases agree with TRBD1. Losses at the gene ends were 6 bases for V and 0 bases for J; bases not matched to a gene: 2. CDR1 and CDR2 (germline): LNHNV, YYDKDF (reference sequence). CDR3 size: 15 residues. CDR3 loop: CATRRDRGSGNTIYF. CDR3 DNA: TGTGCCACCAGAAGGGACAGGGGCTCTGGAAACACCATATATTTT.

For this clone: This CDR3 is also generated by other DNA sequences in the sample. The chain has TRBV7-9 and TRBJ2-2; 7 bases align to TRBD2. This CDR3 contains 15 residues. V lost 2 bases and J lost 6; bases outside the gene matches: 6. CDR1 SEHNR and CDR2 FQNEAQ come from the germline V gene (reference sequence). In DNA, the CDR3 is TGTGCCAGCAGCTTATATGATGGGGGGGCCGGGGAGCTGTTTTTT. The encoded protein is CASSLYDGGAGELFF.

V and J are TRBV30 and TRBJ1-4, with TRBD1 as a possible D gene (6 bases). V was pared by 1 base and J by 5 bases, with 11 bases between. The CDR3 has 14 residues. CDR1 and CDR2 from the germline V gene are GTSNPN and SVGIG (reference sequence). CDR3 residues: CAWSGDKLNEKLFF. In DNA, the CDR3 is TGTGCCTGGAGTGGGGACAAACTGAATGAAAAACTGTTTTTT.

This clone was picked up one time. The rearrangement uses TRBV4-1 and TRBJ1-1; D gene unclear. Germline CDR1 and CDR2: MGHRA and YSYEKL. Trimming removed 2 bases at V and 1 base at J, with 8 bases between. The CDR3 contains 14 residues. CDR3: CASSQFYRNTEAFF. In nucleotides, the CDR3 is TGCGCCAGCAGCCAATTTTACAGGAACACTGAAGCTTTCTTT.